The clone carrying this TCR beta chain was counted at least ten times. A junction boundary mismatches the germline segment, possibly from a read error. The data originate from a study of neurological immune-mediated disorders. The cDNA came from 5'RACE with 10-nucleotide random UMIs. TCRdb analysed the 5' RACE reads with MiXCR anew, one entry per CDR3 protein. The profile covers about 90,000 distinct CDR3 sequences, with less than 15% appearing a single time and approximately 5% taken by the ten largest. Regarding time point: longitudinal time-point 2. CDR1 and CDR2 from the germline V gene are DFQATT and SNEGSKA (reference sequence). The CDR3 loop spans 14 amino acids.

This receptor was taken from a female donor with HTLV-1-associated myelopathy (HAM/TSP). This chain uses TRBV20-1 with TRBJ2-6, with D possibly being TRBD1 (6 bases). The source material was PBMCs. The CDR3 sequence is CSARDITTGTSLAF. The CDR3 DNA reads TGCAGTGCTAGAGACATAACGACAGGAACATCCCTGGCTTTC.